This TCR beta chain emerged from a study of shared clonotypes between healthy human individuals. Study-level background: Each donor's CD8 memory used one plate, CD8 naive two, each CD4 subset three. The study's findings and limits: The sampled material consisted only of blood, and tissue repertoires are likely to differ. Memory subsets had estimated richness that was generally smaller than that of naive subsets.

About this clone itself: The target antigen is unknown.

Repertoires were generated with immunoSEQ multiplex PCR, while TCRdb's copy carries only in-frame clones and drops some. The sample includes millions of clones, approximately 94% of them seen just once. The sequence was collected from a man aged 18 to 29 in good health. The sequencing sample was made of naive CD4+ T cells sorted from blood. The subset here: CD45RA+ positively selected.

The CDR3 loop is CASSSAGTGTYNSPLHF. CDR3 in DNA: TGTGCCAGCAGCTCCGCCGGGACAGGGACTTATAATTCACCCCTCCACTTT. The chain recombines TRBV13 with TRBJ1-6, with 9 bases aligning to TRBD1. The germline V gene has CDR1 PRHDT and CDR2 FYEKMQ (reference sequence). The ends lost 4 bases at V and 4 bases at J; junction bases unmatched: 8. The CDR3 has 17 amino acids.